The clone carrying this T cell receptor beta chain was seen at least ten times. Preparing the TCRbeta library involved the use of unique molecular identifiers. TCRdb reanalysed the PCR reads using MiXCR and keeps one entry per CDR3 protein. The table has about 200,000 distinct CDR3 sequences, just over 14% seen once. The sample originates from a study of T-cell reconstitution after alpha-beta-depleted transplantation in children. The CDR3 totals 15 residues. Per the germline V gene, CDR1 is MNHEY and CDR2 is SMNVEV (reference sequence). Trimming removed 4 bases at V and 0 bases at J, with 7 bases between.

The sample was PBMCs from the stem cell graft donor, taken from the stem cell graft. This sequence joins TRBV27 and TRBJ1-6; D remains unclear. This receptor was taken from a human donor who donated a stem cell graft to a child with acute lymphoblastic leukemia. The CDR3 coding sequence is TGTGCCAGCAGTTCAGCGAGCTCCTATAATTCACCCCTCCACTTT. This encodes CASSSASSYNSPLHF.